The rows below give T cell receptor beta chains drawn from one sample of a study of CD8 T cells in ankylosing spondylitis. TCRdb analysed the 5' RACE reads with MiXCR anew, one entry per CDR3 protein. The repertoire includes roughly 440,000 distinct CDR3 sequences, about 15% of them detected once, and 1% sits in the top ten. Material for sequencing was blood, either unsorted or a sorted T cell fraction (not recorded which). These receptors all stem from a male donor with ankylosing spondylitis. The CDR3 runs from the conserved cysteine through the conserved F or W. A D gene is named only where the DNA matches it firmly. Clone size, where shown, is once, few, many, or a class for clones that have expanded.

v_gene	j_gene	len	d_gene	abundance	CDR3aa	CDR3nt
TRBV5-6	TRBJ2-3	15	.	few	CASSHVGVSTDTQYF	TGTGCCAGCAGCCATGTCGGGGTGAGCACAGATACGCAGTATTTT
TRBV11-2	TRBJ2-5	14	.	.	CASSPSWEQETQYF	TGTGCCAGCAGCCCGAGCTGGGAGCAAGAGACCCAGTACTTC
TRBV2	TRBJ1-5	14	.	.	CASTPGGGNQPQHF	TGTGCCAGCACCCCCGGGGGGGGCAATCAGCCCCAGCATTTT
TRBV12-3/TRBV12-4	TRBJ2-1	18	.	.	CASSFGRTKLGSYNEQFF	TGTGCCAGCAGTTTCGGGCGGACCAAACTAGGCTCCTACAATGAGCAGTTCTTC
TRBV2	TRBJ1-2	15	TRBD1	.	CASRPAGTGTYGYTF	TGTGCCAGCAGGCCCGCCGGGACAGGGACCTATGGCTACACCTTC
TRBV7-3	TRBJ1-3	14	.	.	CASSFRAVGNTIYF	TGTGCCAGCAGCTTCAGGGCTGTTGGAAACACCATATATTTT
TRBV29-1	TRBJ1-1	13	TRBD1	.	CSAKQGPNTEAFF	TGCAGCGCAAAACAGGGGCCGAACACTGAAGCTTTCTTT
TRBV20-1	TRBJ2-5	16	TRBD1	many	CSAGQGAFSRGETQYF	TGCAGTGCGGGACAGGGGGCTTTCTCTCGAGGGGAGACCCAGTACTTC
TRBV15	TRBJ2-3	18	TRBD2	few	CATSFAPTWRGGGDTQYF	TGTGCCACCAGCTTTGCCCCGACGTGGCGGGGGGGCGGGGATACGCAGTATTTT
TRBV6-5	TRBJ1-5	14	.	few	CASSYSGREQPQHF	TGTGCCAGCAGTTACTCGGGCAGGGAACAGCCCCAGCATTTT
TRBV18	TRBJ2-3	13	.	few	CASSPDSADTQYF	TGTGCCAGCTCACCCGACTCCGCAGATACGCAGTATTTT
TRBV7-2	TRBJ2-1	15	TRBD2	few	CASSYLAGGVDEQFF	TGTGCCAGCAGCTATCTAGCGGGTGGGGTCGATGAGCAGTTCTTC
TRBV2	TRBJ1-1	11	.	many	CASSVGIEAFF	TGTGCCAGCAGTGTCGGGATTGAAGCTTTCTTT
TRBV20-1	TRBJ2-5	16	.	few	CSARDWRDPRQETQYF	TGCAGTGCTAGAGATTGGAGGGACCCCAGGCAGGAGACCCAGTACTTC
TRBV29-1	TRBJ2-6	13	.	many	CSVRYSGANVLTF	TGCAGCGTGCGGTACTCTGGGGCCAACGTCCTGACTTTC